Listed here are 3 T cell receptor beta chains from one sample, sequenced in a study of blood T cell repertoires in COVID-19. Sequenced by immunoSEQ multiplex PCR; TCRdb stores in-frame clones only, minus some. Of roughly 150,000 clones detected, 85% to 90% appear once; the ten largest clones hold around 15%. The sample consisted of peripheral blood. These receptors originate from a woman aged 40 to 50 with acute or convalescent COVID-19.

The rearrangement links TRBV19 to TRBJ1-1; 9 bases match TRBD1. Germline CDR1 reads LNHDA; CDR2 reads SQIVND (reference sequence). The V and J ends lost 7 bases and 3 bases, in that order; junction bases with no gene match: 6. CDR3 length equals 14 residues. In DNA, the CDR3 is TGTGCCAGTACATGGACAGGGGTGGACACTGAAGCTTTCTTT. Amino acids: CASTWTGVDTEAFF.

The CDR3 region has the DNA TGTGCCAGCAGTTTAAACAGAAATCAGCCCCAGCATTTT. Translating it yields CASSLNRNQPQHF. V and J are TRBV27 and TRBJ1-5; unclear D gene. V dropped 2 bases and J dropped 4 bases, with 6 bases sitting between them. The CDR3 contains 13 residues. CDR1 is MNHEY, CDR2 SMNVEV, per germline (reference sequence).

The V and J genes are TRBV4-1 and TRBJ1-3; TRBD1 matches 8 bases. The germline V gene encodes CDR1 MGHRA and CDR2 YSYEKL. V trimming: 4 bases; J trimming: 0 bases; junction bases outside the gene matches: 11. The CDR3 is 18 amino acids. The CDR3 coding sequence is TGCGCCAGCAGCCCCGGCCAGGGGGCGTCCCACTCTGGAAACACCATATATTTT. Protein sequence: CASSPGQGASHSGNTIYF.